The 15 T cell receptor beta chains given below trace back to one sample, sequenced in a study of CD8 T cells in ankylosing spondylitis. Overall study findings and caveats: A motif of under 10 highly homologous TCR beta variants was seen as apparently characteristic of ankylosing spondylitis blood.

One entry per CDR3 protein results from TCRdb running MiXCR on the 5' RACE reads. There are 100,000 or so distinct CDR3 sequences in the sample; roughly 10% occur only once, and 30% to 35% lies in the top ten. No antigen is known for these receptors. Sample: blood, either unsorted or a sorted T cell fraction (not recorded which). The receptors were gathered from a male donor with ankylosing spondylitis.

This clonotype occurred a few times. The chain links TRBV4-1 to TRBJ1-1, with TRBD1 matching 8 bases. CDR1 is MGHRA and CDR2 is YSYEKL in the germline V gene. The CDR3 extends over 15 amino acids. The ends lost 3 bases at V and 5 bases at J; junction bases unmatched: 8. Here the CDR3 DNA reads TGCGCCAGCAGCCAGCTCCGGACAGGGAAGACTGAAGCTTTCTTT. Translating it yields CASSQLRTGKTEAFF.

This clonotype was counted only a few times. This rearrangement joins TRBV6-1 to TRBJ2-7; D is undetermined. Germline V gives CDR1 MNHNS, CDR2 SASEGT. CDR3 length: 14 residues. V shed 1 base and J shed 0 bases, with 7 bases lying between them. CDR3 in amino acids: CASSEGNLSYEQYV. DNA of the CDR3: TGTGCCAGCAGTGAAGGAAACCTCTCCTACGAGCAGTACGTC.

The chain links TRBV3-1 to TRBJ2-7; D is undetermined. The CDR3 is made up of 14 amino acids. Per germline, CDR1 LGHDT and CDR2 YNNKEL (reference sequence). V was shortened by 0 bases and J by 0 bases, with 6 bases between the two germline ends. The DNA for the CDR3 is TGTGCCAGCAGCCAAGAGGCTTACTCCTACGAGCAGTACTTC. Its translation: CASSQEAYSYEQYF.

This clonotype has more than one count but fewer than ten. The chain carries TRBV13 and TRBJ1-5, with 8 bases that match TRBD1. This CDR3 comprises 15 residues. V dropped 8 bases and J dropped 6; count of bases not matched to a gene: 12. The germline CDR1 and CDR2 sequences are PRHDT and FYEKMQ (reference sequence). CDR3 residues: CASSAGQASSQPQHF. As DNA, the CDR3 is TGTGCCAGCTCGGCGGGACAGGCAAGTTCTCAGCCCCAGCATTTT.

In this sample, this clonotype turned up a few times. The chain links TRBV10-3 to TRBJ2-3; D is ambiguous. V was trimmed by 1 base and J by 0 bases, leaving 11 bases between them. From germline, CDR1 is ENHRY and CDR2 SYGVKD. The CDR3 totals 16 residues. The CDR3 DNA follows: TGTGCCATCAGTGAGTTACGGGTTTCTAGCACAGATACGCAGTATTTT. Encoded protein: CAISELRVSSTDTQYF.

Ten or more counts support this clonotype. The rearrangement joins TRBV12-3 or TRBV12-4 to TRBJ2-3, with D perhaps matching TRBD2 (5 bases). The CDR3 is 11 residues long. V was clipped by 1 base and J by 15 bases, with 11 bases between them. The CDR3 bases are TGTGCCAGCAGTTTAGGTGGGAGTGAATATTTT. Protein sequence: CASSLGGSEYF.

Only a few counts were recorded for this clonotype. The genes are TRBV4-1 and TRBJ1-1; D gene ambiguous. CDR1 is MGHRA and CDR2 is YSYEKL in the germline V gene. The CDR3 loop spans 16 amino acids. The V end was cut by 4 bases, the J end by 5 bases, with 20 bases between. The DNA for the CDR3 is TGCGCCAGCAGCCGTAGCGGAGGAATCGGTAGAACTGAAGCTTTCTTT. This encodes CASSRSGGIGRTEAFF.

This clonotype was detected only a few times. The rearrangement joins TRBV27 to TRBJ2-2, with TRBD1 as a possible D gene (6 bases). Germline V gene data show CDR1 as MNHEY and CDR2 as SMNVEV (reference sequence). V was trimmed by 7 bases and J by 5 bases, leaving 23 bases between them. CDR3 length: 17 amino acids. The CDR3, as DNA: TGTGCCAGCACCTATACCCCCATTGGGGGCGCGACCGGGGAGCTGTTTTTT. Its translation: CASTYTPIGGATGELFF.

The CDR3 coding sequence is TGTGCCAGCAGCCCCCGGGACTACACCTACGAGCAGTACGTC. It translates to CASSPRDYTYEQYV. V and J are TRBV7-9 and TRBJ2-7, with 7 bases that match TRBD2. This CDR3 comprises 14 residues. V dropped 5 bases and J dropped 2; count of bases not matched to a gene: 6. CDR1 and CDR2 from the germline V gene are SEHNR and FQNEAQ (reference sequence).

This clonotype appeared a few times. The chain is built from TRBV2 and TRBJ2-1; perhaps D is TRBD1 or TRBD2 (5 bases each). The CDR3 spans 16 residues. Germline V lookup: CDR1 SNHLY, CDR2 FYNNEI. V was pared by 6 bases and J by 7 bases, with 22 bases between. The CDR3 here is CASRGVSSITWNEQFF. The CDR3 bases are TGTGCCAGCAGGGGGGTAAGCTCCATAACGTGGAATGAGCAGTTCTTC.

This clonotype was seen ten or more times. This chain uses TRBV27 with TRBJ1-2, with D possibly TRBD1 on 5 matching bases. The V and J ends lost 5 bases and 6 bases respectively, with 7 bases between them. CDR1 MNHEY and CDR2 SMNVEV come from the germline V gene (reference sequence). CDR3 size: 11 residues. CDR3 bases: TGTGCCAGCAGTCGGGGGGATGGCTACACCTTC. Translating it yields CASSRGDGYTF.

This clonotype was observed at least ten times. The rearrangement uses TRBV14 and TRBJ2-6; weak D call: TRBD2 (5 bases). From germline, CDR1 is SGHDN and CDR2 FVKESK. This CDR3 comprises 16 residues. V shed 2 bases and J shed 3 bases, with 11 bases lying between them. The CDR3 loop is CASSQLEGYGANVLTF. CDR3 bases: TGTGCCAGCAGCCAACTCGAGGGCTATGGGGCCAACGTCCTGACTTTC.

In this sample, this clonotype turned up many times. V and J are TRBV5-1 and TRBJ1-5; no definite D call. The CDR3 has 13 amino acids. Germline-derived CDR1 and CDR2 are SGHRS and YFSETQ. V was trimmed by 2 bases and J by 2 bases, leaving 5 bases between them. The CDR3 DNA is TGCGCCAGCAGCTTCGGGGGCAATCAGCCCCAGCATTTT. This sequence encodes CASSFGGNQPQHF.

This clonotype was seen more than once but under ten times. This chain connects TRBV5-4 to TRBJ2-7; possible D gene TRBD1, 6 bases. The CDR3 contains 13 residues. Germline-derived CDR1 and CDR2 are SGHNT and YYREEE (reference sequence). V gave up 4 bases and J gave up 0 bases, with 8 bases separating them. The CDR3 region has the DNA TGTGCCAGCAGCCCGGACAGCTCCTACGAGCAGTACGTC. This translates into CASSPDSSYEQYV.

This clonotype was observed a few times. The DNA of the CDR3 is TGTGCCAGCAGCGTAGGGACTTCGGCAGGAGATACGCAGTATTTT. Amino acid sequence: CASSVGTSAGDTQYF. The chain joins TRBV9 to TRBJ2-3; weak D call: TRBD2 (5 bases). V was trimmed by 0 bases and J by 5 bases, leaving 13 bases between them. This CDR3 is built from 15 residues. Germline V gene data show CDR1 as SGDLS and CDR2 as YYNGEE.